This T cell receptor beta chain is drawn from a study of persistence of HIV-infected CD4 T cells. As regards this clone: Antigen: not known.

Sequencing used immunoSEQ version 4 in survey mode. Profiling relied on immunoSEQ multiplex PCR, and the TCRdb table lists in-frame clones only, not all of them. The sample consists of more than 15,000 clones, around 60% of them appearing once. The stimulus was lysate of CMV-infected fibroblasts, approximately 9.7 ug/mL. CD4+ T cells upregulating both CD40 ligand and CD69 were sorted as responding cells. CD4+ T cell counts exceeded 400 cells/uL; CMV serology was positive. This CDR3 spans 15 amino acids. V was trimmed by 4 bases and J by 7 bases, leaving 20 bases between them. Germline values: CDR1 KGHSH, CDR2 LQKENI.

This chain uses TRBV18 with TRBJ2-7; either TRBD1 or TRBD2 may fit D (6 bases each). The origin of this receptor is an adult woman with HIV who was CMV-seropositive. Sequencing used CD4+ T cells sorted from PBMCs after 18-hour stimulation, obtained from a patient who received antiretroviral therapy. Here the CDR3 reads CASSLTGTPGGEQYF. The CDR3 DNA reads as TGTGCCAGCTCACTAACCGGGACACCCGGGGGAGAGCAGTACTTC.